The text below deals with one T cell receptor beta chain. As yet, its antigen is unknown. These data belong to a study of T cells in Graves' hyperthyroidism and ophthalmopathy. The source material, RNA transcripts, was used to amplify TCR beta CDR3 regions. During a first-round RT-PCR of the TCR CDR3, the HTBI primer set was used. In TCRdb, the multiplex PCR reads were re-called with MiXCR into one record per CDR3 protein. The sample has about 840,000 distinct CDR3 sequences, approximately 40% seen once. Findings and caveats of the study: Most expanded thyroid clonotypes above 0.001 also appeared in blood.

The TCR comes from a man aged 18 to 30 with Graves' hyperthyroidism. Sequenced: blood.

The CDR3 sequence: CASSRYRGPNYGYTF. In DNA form, the CDR3 reads TGTGCCAGCAGTCGGTACAGGGGACCTAACTATGGCTACACCTTC. This rearrangement joins TRBV12-3 or TRBV12-4 to TRBJ1-2; 7 bases fit TRBD1. V gave up 5 bases and J gave up 0 bases; unmatched junction bases: 6. CDR3 length: 15 amino acids.